This T cell receptor beta chain was captured by sequencing in a study of blood T cell repertoires in COVID-19 (dated by TCRdb to about 2020). Looking at the study overall: The collaborator samples originated in the United States, Italy and Spain and spanned the acute and convalescent phases of COVID-19. HLA class I and class II types, where available, came from metadata supplied by the sample provider rather than from assay-based typing. Samples came from the ongoing ImmuneRACE study (first 160 participants) plus 1,254 subjects from 6 global collaborators. The material from the prospective study consisted of cDNA or gDNA derived from T cells, B-cell-depleted T cells, or PBMCs. The repertoires were released in a freely available public database intended as a resource for research on the immune response to SARS-CoV-2. Subjects who had been exposed to COVID-19, were actively infected with it, or had recovered from it provided the deeply sampled blood TCRbeta repertoires that made up the dataset. A de-identified subject ID, COVID-19 status, age in years and sex were almost always included in the sample metadata. The paper's findings and limits, for the study overall: The amount of clinical and demographic metadata varied by source and participant and was provided uncurated.

A remark on this clone: What antigen it recognizes has not been identified. No qualities accompany the bases; no much larger clone lies one base away.

TCRbeta CDR3 regions were amplified from genomic DNA by means of the immunoSEQ Assay, a bias-controlled multiplex PCR. For the original study's pipeline: The number of nucleated cells in each sample was estimated from the amplification of reference gene primers within the assay. To quantify the absolute abundance of each unique TCRbeta CDR3 rearrangement, sequence reads were collapsed and filtered. For each sample, productive Simpson clonality was calculated by taking the square root of Simpson's diversity index across productive rearrangements. What TCRdb holds here is the immuneACCESS table cut down to in-frame rearrangements. Part of the clones is not present; checked against another copy, under half of the missing clones reflect an unresolved V gene, and the others are unexplained. V, J and clone size are taken as reported in that table, and D and trimming were inferred from the DNA itself. This sample lists some 48,000 clones; about 88% were detected once. The leading ten clones occupy about 45% of the sample.

Collaborating institutions collected whole blood in K2EDTA tubes following their own protocols. For TCRbeta analysis, collaborators shipped samples as frozen whole blood, isolated PBMCs, or DNA extracted from either of those sample types. The source of this sequence is a human donor in a cohort sampled during active COVID-19. The sequencing input was peripheral blood.

The nucleotide sequence reads TGTGCCAGCAGCCTGACAGGGGTAGATACGCAGTATTTT. Its product reads: CASSLTGVDTQYF. The chain employs TRBV25-1 and TRBJ2-3, with 8 middle bases fitting TRBD1. The CDR3 measures 13 amino acids from cysteine to phenylalanine. Kept here is only the CDR3 DNA, which spans 39 bases and is read in frame from base 1. For CDR1 and CDR2, the germline V gene lists MGHDK and SYGVNS. V lost 6 bases and J lost 5 bases, and the count of bases not matched to a germline gene is 4.